The clone carrying this TCR beta chain was recorded a few times. Time point denoted: patch test 3, about 24 weeks after DPC sensitization. The treatment denotes: therapeutic diphenylcyclopropenone sensitization with weekly scalp DPC. These data are taken from a study of human T cells and chemical hapten exposure. Study summary: From small differences in pooled library volume came most of the variation in per-sample TCR yields.

TCRdb re-analysed the RACE reads in MiXCR, keeping a single row per CDR3 protein. The sample lists around 70,000 distinct CDR3 sequences, roughly 11% occurring once. The receptor was derived from a woman aged 50 to 60 with alopecia areata. Some clones in this sample may be carry-over from other donors' samples. This specimen consisted of whole blood, obtained in connection with sensitization to the hapten diphenylcyclopropenone (DPC).

This CDR3 is CASSSNPRVTEAFF. CDR3 in DNA: TGTGCCAGCAGCTCGAATCCGCGGGTCACTGAAGCTTTCTTT. The rearrangement joins TRBV7-2 to TRBJ1-1, with no clear D. V lost 4 bases to trimming and J lost 4 bases, with 13 bases between them. The CDR3 consists of 14 residues. Germline V lookup: CDR1 SGHTA, CDR2 FQGNSA.